The sequence of this T cell receptor beta chain was determined in a study of blood T cell repertoires in COVID-19. Study-wide context: The study drew acute and convalescent COVID-19 samples from the United States, Italy and Spain. From T cells, B-cell-depleted T cells, or PBMCs came the material, which was cDNA or gDNA.

In the authors' workflow: Using reference gene primer amplification, nucleated cell counts were estimated. Only in-frame clones appear in the TCRdb table, and some are missing; sequencing was by immunoSEQ multiplex PCR. V and J calls plus clone size are reproduced from that table; the DNA served to infer D and trimming. The table lists hundreds of thousands of clones, 88% of them singletons. The CDR3 spans 12 residues. Germline V CDR1 and CDR2: SGHDT, YYEEEE. V lost 8 bases to trimming and J lost 5 bases, with 14 bases between them. This clone was counted a few times. Sequenced material: peripheral blood. The rearrangement joins TRBV5-6 to TRBJ2-7; D may be TRBD1 (6 bases). The receptor was derived from an elderly man with acute or convalescent COVID-19. The CDR3 spells CASYRVSDEQYF. The CDR3 DNA is TGTGCCAGTTACAGGGTATCTGACGAGCAGTACTTC.